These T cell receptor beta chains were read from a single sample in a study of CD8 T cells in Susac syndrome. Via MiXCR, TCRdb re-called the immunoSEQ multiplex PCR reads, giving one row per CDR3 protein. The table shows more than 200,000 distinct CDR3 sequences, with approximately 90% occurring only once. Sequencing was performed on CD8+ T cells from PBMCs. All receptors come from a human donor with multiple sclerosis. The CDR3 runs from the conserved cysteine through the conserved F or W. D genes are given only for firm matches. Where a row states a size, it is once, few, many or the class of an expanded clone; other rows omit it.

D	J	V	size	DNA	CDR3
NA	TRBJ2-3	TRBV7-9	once	TGTGCCAGCAGCCCGCCCAGGACAGAAATCAATTCAGATACGCAGTATTTT	CASSPPRTEINSDTQYF
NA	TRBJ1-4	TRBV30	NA	TGTGCCTGGAGTTCTGACAGCGCAAAACTGTTTTTT	CAWSSDSAKLFF
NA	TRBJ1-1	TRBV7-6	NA	TGTGCCAGCAGCAAGCCGACAGAAGCAAGGACTGAAGCTTTCTTT	CASSKPTEARTEAFF
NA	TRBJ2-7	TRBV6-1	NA	TGTGCCAGCAGTGAATGGGGAACAACCTACGAGCAGTACTTC	CASSEWGTTYEQYF
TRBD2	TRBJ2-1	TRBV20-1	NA	TGCAGTGCTAGCGGGAGGGAAATAAGCTCCTACAATGAGCAGTTCTTC	CSASGREISSYNEQFF
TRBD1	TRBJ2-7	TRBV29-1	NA	TGCAGCGTCTATGGGGGGGACAGGGGGACCGAGCAGTACTTC	CSVYGGDRGTEQYF
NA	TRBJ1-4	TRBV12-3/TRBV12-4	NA	TGTGCCAGCAGTGCCGAAGTCGCGAGTAATGAAAAACTGTTTTTT	CASSAEVASNEKLFF
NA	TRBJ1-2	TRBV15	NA	TGTGCCACCAGCAGCAACGGGCAGACAGATGGCTACACCTTC	CATSSNGQTDGYTF
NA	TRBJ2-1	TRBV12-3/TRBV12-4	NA	TGTGCCAGCAGTTTGGGGATGATCCATGAGCAGTTCTTC	CASSLGMIHEQFF
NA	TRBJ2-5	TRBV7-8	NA	TGTGCCAGCAGCTTCGTTACGGGGGCAGGGGAGACCCAGTACTTC	CASSFVTGAGETQYF
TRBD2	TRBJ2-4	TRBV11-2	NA	TGTGCCAGCGCCCTACTAGCGGGGGGAGACAAAAACATTCAGTACTTC	CASALLAGGDKNIQYF
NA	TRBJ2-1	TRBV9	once	TGTGCCAGCAGTCCCGATCTAGCCCATGAGCAGTTCTTC	CASSPDLAHEQFF
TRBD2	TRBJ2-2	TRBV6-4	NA	TGTGCCAGCAGTGAAAGTGAGCGGTTAGCGGGGGACACCGGGGAGCTGTTTTTT	CASSESERLAGDTGELFF
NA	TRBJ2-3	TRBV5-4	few	TGTGCCAGCAGCTTCAGCACAGATACGCAGTATTTT	CASSFSTDTQYF
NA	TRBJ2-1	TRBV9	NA	TGTGCCAGCAGCGTAGCCCCCTATCTCGGTCGTTCTAATGAGCAGTTCTTC	CASSVAPYLGRSNEQFF
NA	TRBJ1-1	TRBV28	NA	TGTGCCAGCAGTTTATTGGCACAGAACACTGAAGCTTTCTTT	CASSLLAQNTEAFF
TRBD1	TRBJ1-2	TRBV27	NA	TGTGCCAGCAGTTCCCCCGGACAGGTTTGGGGCTACACCTTC	CASSSPGQVWGYTF
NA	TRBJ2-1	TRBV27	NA	TGTGCCAGCAGTTTTAAGGGCCTGGAAAATGAGCAGTTCTTC	CASSFKGLENEQFF
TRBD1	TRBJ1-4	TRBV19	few	TGTGCCAGTAGTGACCAGGGGGTAACTAATGAAAAACTGTTTTTT	CASSDQGVTNEKLFF
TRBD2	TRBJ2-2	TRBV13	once	TGTGCCAGCAGGTTAGCGGGAAACACCGGGGAGCTGTTTTTT	CASRLAGNTGELFF
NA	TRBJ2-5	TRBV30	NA	TGTGCCTGGATAAGCTCTAACCAAGAGACCCAGTACTTC	CAWISSNQETQYF
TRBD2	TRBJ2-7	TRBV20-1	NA	TGCAGTGCCTTAGCGGGGCAAACCTACGAGCAGTACTTC	CSALAGQTYEQYF
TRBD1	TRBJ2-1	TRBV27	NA	TGTGCCAGCAGTTTAGCTAACAGGGGTGAGCAGTTCTTC	CASSLANRGEQFF
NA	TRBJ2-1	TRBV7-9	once	TGTGCCAGCAGCCCGGACATTAAGGCCTACAATGAGCAGTTCTTC	CASSPDIKAYNEQFF
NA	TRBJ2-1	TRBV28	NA	TGTGCCAGCCGCCTGTTGGACAGCTACAATGAGCAGTTCTTC	CASRLLDSYNEQFF
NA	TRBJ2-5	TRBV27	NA	TGTGCCAGCAGTTTAGGAGTCCGAGGGGAGACCCAGTACTTC	CASSLGVRGETQYF
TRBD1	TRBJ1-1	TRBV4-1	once	TGCGCCAGCAGCCACGCGGGGGGGACAGAGAACACTGAAGCTTTCTTT	CASSHAGGTENTEAFF
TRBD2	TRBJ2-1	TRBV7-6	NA	TGTGCCAGCAGCTTAATACTCGGGACTAGCGGGGGGAGTGAGCAGTTCTTC	CASSLILGTSGGSEQFF
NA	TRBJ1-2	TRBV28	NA	TGTGCCAGCAGCCCCATCTCCCGTACTAACTATGGCTACACCTTC	CASSPISRTNYGYTF
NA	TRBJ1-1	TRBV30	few	TGTGCCTGGGACGGACAGCTGAACACTGAAGCTTTCTTT	CAWDGQLNTEAFF
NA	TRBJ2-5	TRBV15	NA	TGTGCCACCAGCTCAGACGGGGGAGGTCTCCAAGAGACCCAGTACTTC	CATSSDGGGLQETQYF
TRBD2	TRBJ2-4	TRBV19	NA	TGTGCCAGTAGTATCGGGCTAGCGGGATATTTCAAAAACATTCAGTACTTC	CASSIGLAGYFKNIQYF
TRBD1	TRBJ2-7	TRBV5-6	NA	TGTGCCAGCAGCTCCCGGGACAGGGTGACCTACGAGCAGTACTTC	CASSSRDRVTYEQYF
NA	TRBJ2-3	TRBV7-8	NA	TGTGCCAGCAGCTCGCGACGGTTGGGGGAGGAGAATACAGATACGCAGTATTTT	CASSSRRLGEENTDTQYF
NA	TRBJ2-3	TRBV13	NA	TGTGCCAGCACCGATACCCCCCAGGCCACAGATACGCAGTATTTT	CASTDTPQATDTQYF
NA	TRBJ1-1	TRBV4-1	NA	TGCGCCAGCAGCCTTTTCTACCGGACGACTGAAGCTTTCTTT	CASSLFYRTTEAFF
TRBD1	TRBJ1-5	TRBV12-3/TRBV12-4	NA	TGTGCCAGCAGTTTAATAAGACAGGGGAATCAGCCCCAGCATTTT	CASSLIRQGNQPQHF
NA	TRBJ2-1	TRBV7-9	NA	TGTGCCAGCAGCCGAGGGACACCCGAGCAGTTCTTC	CASSRGTPEQFF
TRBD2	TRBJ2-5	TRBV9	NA	TGTGCCAGCAGCGCAAGCGGGAGGAGAGAGACCCAGTACTTC	CASSASGRRETQYF
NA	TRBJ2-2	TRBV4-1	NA	TGCGCCAGCAGCGCTAGCGAGAACACCGGGGAGCTTTTTTTT	CASSASENTGELFF
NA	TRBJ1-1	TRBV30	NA	TGTGCCTGGGATACAGAGATGAACACTGAAGCTTTCTTT	CAWDTEMNTEAFF
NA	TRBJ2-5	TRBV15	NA	TGTGCCACCAGCACCTCTACCACGGGGGTGGAGACCCAGTACTTC	CATSTSTTGVETQYF
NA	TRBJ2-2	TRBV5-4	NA	TGTGCCAGCAGCTTGTCGGCCCTCGGGGAGCTGTTTTTT	CASSLSALGELFF
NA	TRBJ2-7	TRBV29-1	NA	TGCAGCGTTGGGGGTTGGGGGCAGCGGAACGAGCAGTACTTC	CSVGGWGQRNEQYF